Following are 15 T cell receptor beta chains from one sample sequenced in a study of Ad26.COV2.S vaccination and SARS-CoV-2 variants. Treatment denoted: around 19 received Ad26.COV2.S at low or high dose, single or two shots; five or six received placebo; per-sample allocation not given. Collection of the samples took place on day 63 after the first injection of vaccine or placebo. The method was immunoSEQ multiplex PCR; TCRdb's version includes in-frame clones alone and lacks a portion of them. The table includes 380,000 or so clones, roughly 80% detected once. The sample was peripheral blood, taken in a trial of Ad26.COV2.S vaccine versus placebo. All receptors come from a person aged 18-65 years who received the Ad26.COV2.S COVID-19 vaccine or a placebo.

The chain employs TRBV15 and TRBJ2-7, with 8 bases lining up with TRBD1. J lost 3 bases, V lost 2 bases, and 6 bases had no gene match. The germline gives CDR1 LNHNV, CDR2 YYDKDF (reference sequence). The CDR3 length is 15 residues. CDR3 sequence (DNA): TGTGCCACCAGCAGAAACTCTGACAGGGGCTACGAGCAGTACTTC. Residues: CATSRNSDRGYEQYF.

The chain carries TRBV10-2 and TRBJ2-5; perhaps TRBD2 as D (6 bases). Trimming left V 3 bases short and J 5 bases short, with 10 bases between. CDR3 length: 13 amino acids. Germline values: CDR1 WSHSY, CDR2 SAAADI. The CDR3 spells CASSDPSVETQYF. The CDR3 coding sequence is TGCGCCAGCAGTGACCCTAGCGTGGAGACCCAGTACTTC.

The genes are TRBV18 and TRBJ2-7; D possibly corresponds to TRBD1 (5 bases). The CDR3 runs 15 residues. Looked up from germline, CDR1 is KGHSH and CDR2 is LQKENI. Trimming took 2 bases from V and 0 from J, leaving 11 bases between them. The CDR3, as DNA: TGTGCCAGCTCACCAGGGGCCCATAGCTCCTACGAGCAGTACTTC. Its protein product is CASSPGAHSSYEQYF.

The J gene is TRBJ2-4, the V gene TRBV5-1; D possibly matches TRBD1 or TRBD2 (6 bases each). Deletions cut 4 bases from V and 0 bases from J, with 11 bases between. The CDR3 totals 15 residues. Germline V gene lookup returns CDR1 SGHRS and CDR2 YFSETQ. CDR3 region: CASSPGGGAKNIQYF. The CDR3 region has the DNA TGCGCCAGCAGCCCCGGGGGCGGAGCCAAAAACATTCAGTACTTC.

The V and J genes are TRBV21-1 and TRBJ1-5; TRBD1 reflects the table's D call only, with no check against the DNA. TRBV21-1 is annotated as a pseudogene. The CDR3 contains 18 residues. The CDR3 reads CASRVLVGGLYSNQPQHF. The CDR3 DNA is TGTGCCAGCAGGGTGCTCGTAGGGGGCCTCTATAGCAATCAGCCCCAGCATTTT.

V is TRBV9 and J is TRBJ2-6; unclear D gene. CDR1 and CDR2 (germline): SGDLS, YYNGEE. Trimming cost V 4 bases and J 4 bases, with 18 bases left between them. The CDR3 is 17 residues long. The CDR3 sequence: CASSPRSRMSGANVLTF. In DNA form, the CDR3 reads TGTGCCAGCAGCCCCCGTTCGCGGATGTCGGGGGCCAACGTCCTGACTTTC.

This clone is labeled medium-sized. The rearrangement joins TRBV10-1 to TRBJ2-2; TRBD2 agrees at 10 bases. The length of the CDR3 is 16 residues. Germline V lookup: CDR1 WNHNN, CDR2 SYGVQD (reference sequence). The junction had 6 bases not matched to a gene; V was cut back by 8 bases and J by 0 bases. This chain's CDR3 is CASGPSGGPNTGELFF. CDR3 nucleotide sequence: TGCGCCAGCGGTCCTAGCGGGGGACCGAACACCGGGGAGCTGTTTTTT.

This chain uses TRBV29-1 with TRBJ2-5, with D possibly TRBD1 on 6 matching bases. The CDR3 has 14 residues. Germline CDR1 reads SQVTM; CDR2 reads ANQGSEA. Trimming removed 7 bases from V and 5 bases from J, with 20 bases in between. The CDR3 nucleotides are TGCAGCGCTGTACAGGGTATAGTGGTGGAGACCCAGTACTTC. This translates into CSAVQGIVVETQYF.

This chain links TRBV13 with TRBJ1-2; TRBD1 might be the D (5 bases). V lost 3 bases and J 6 bases, leaving 14 bases between the germline ends. Per germline, CDR1 PRHDT and CDR2 FYEKMQ (reference sequence). The CDR3 extends over 14 amino acids. The CDR3 reads CASSFVGRDHGYTF. For the CDR3, the DNA is TGTGCCAGCAGCTTTGTAGGTAGGGACCATGGCTACACCTTC.

This clone was recorded once. V usage is TRBV5-4 and J usage is TRBJ1-1, with D hard to call. The CDR3 extends over 14 amino acids. Germline CDR1 and CDR2: SGHNT and YYREEE (reference sequence). Trimming stripped 1 base from V and 4 bases from J, with 11 bases between. This CDR3 reads CASSLPFQPTEAFF. CDR3 DNA sequence: TGTGCCAGCAGCTTGCCCTTTCAGCCCACTGAAGCTTTCTTT. Based on the CDR3 plus reference TRBV5-4 and TRBJ1-1, the full variable domain is ETGVTQSPTHLIKTRGQQVTLRCSSQSGHNTVSWYQQALGQGPQFIFQYYREEENGRGNFPPRFSGLQFPNYSSELNVNALELDDSALYLCASSLPFQPTEAFFGQGTRLTVV.

The CDR3 reads CASSYPPSTDHMNTEAFF. The CDR3, as DNA: TGTGCCAGCAGTTACCCGCCGAGTACAGATCATATGAACACTGAAGCTTTCTTT. The rearrangement uses TRBV6-2 or TRBV6-3 and TRBJ1-1; D gene uncertain. The V gene lost 2 bases and the J gene lost 0 bases, with 19 bases spanning the gap. CDR1 is MNHEY, CDR2 SVGEGT, per germline. The CDR3 sequence is 18 residues long.

The rearrangement joins TRBV2 to TRBJ2-7; 11 bases line up with TRBD2. Per germline, CDR1 SNHLY and CDR2 FYNNEI. V was clipped by 5 bases and J by 2 bases; unmatched bases: 8. The CDR3 has 16 residues. Here the CDR3 reads CASSPGLAAVTYEQYF. For the CDR3, the DNA is TGTGCCAGCAGTCCGGGACTAGCGGCCGTCACCTACGAGCAGTACTTC.

The CDR3 sequence: CASSPKITYNSPLHF. As DNA, the CDR3 is TGTGCCAGCAGCCCGAAAATTACCTATAATTCACCCCTCCACTTT. The chain has TRBV7-8 and TRBJ1-6; D unresolved. Deletions cut 5 bases from V and 2 bases from J, with 10 bases between. CDR3 length: 15 amino acids. Germline V gives CDR1 SGHVS, CDR2 FQNEAQ.

This clone was seen a handful of times. V is TRBV11-2 and J is TRBJ2-1; the D gene is possibly TRBD1 (6 bases). Germline V gene data show CDR1 as SGHAT and CDR2 as FQNNGV. The CDR3 has 15 residues. With 1 base removed from V and 0 bases from J, the gap between germline ends came to 7 bases. Here the CDR3 reads CASSLGTASYNEQFF. The CDR3 DNA reads as TGTGCCAGCAGCTTAGGGACAGCCTCCTACAATGAGCAGTTCTTC.

The J gene is TRBJ1-1, the V gene TRBV2, with 7 bases identical to TRBD1. The CDR3 consists of 13 residues. With 2 bases clipped from V and 7 bases from J, the junction kept 4 bases outside the gene matches. Per the germline V gene, CDR1 is SNHLY and CDR2 is FYNNEI. The CDR3, as DNA: TGTGCCAGCAGTGAAACAGGGGAGAATGAAGCTTTCTTT. It codes for CASSETGENEAFF.